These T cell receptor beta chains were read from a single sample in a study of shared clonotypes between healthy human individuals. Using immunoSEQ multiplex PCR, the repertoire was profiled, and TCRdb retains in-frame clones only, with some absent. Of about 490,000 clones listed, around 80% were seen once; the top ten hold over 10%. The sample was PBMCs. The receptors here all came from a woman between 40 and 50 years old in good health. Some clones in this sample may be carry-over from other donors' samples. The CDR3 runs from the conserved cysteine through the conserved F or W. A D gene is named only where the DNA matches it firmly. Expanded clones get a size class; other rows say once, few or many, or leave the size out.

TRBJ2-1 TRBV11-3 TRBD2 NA TGTGCCAGCAGCTTCGGGACTAGCGGGAGCGACGAGCAGTTCTTC CASSFGTSGSDEQFF
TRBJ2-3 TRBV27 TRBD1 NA TGTGCCAGCAGTATGCCTACGGGACGGACAGGGTTTAGCACAGATACGCAGTATTTT CASSMPTGRTGFSTDTQYF
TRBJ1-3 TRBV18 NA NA TGTGCCAGCTCACCACTCGCAGGGAATAAAAACACCATATATTTT CASSPLAGNKNTIYF
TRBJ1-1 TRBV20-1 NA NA TGCAGTGCCCGATTAAACACTGAAGCTTTCTTT CSARLNTEAFF
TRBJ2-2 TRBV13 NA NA TGTGCCAGCAGCTTCCGAGACAGAGACACCGGGGAGCTGTTTTTT CASSFRDRDTGELFF
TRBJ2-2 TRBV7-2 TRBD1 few TGTGCCAGCAGCCCTCGACAGGGAAGGGCCGGGGAGCTGTTTTTT CASSPRQGRAGELFF
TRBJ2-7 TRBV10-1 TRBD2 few TGCGCCAGCAATGATTGGCTAGCGGGAGTTGTGGACTACGAGCAGTACTTC CASNDWLAGVVDYEQYF
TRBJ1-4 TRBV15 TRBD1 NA TGTGCCACCAGCAGGGAGGACAGGGGAGCTGAAAAACTGTTTTTT CATSREDRGAEKLFF
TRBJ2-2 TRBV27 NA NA TGTGCCAGCAGATCCTGGGAAAGAGCCGGGGAGCTGTTTTTT CASRSWERAGELFF
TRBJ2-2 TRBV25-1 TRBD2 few TGTGCCAGCAGCCCAGGACTAGCGGGAGGTTTTACCGGGGAGCTGTTTTTT CASSPGLAGGFTGELFF
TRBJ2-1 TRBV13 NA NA TGTGCCAGCAGCTTTCGGGGGTCTCCCTACAATGAGCAGTTCTTC CASSFRGSPYNEQFF
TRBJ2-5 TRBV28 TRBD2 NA TGTGCCAGCAGTGGACTAGTAATTTTCCAAGAGACCCAGTACTTC CASSGLVIFQETQYF
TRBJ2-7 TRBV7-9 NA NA TGTGCCAGCAGCCTCCAGACATACGAGCAGTACTTC CASSLQTYEQYF
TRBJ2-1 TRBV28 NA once TGTGCCAGTGGAAGGTGGACGGGCTACAATGAGCAGTTCTTC CASGRWTGYNEQFF
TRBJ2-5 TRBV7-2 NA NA TGTGCCAGCAGTCCGCAGGTCGAGACCCAGTACTTC CASSPQVETQYF
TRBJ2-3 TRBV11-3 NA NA TGTGCCAGCAGCGGAGGGACAGTCACAGATACGCAGTATTTT CASSGGTVTDTQYF